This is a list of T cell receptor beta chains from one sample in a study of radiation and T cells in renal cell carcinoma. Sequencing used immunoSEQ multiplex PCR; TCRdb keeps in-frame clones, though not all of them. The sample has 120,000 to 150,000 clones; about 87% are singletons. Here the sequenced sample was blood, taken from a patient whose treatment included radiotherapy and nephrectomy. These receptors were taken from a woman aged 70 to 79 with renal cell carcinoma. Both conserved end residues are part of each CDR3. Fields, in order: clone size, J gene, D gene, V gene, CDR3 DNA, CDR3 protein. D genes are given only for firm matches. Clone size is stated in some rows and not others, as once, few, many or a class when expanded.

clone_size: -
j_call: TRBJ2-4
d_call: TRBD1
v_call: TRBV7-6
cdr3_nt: TGTGCCAGCAGCTTCTTCACAGGGGACATTCAGTACTTC
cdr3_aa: CASSFFTGDIQYF

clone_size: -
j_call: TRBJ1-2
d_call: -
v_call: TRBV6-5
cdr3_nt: TGTGCCAGCAGTGGGGGGGAGGGCAGGGGCTACACCTTC
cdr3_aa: CASSGGEGRGYTF

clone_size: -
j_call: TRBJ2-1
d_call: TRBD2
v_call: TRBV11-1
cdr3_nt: TGTGCCAGCAGCTCGGGACTAGCGGGAGCCGGGGGTCACAATGAGCAGTTCTTC
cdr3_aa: CASSSGLAGAGGHNEQFF

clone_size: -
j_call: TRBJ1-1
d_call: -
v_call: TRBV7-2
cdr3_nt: TGTGCCAGCAGCTTAGTATCGGGAGTAGCTGAAGCTTTCTTT
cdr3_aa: CASSLVSGVAEAFF

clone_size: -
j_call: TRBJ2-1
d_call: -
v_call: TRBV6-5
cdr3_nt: TGTGCCAGCGGGACCGGGACACCTTACAATGAGCAGTTCTTC
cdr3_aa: CASGTGTPYNEQFF

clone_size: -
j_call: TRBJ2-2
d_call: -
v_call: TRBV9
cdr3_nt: TGTGCCAGCAGCGTAGACCCCGGGGGAACCACCGGGGAGCTGTTTTTT
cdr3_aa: CASSVDPGGTTGELFF

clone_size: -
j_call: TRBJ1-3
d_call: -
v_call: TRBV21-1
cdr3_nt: TGTGCCAGCAGCAAATACAGTGAGGACACCATATATTTT
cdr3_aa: CASSKYSEDTIYF

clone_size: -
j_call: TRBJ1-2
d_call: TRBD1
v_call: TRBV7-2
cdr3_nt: TGTGCCAGCAGCCCTACACCGGGACAGGGGTTCTATGGCTACACCTTC
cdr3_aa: CASSPTPGQGFYGYTF

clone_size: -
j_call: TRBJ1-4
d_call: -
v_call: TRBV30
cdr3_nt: TGTGCCTGGTCAACAGGGTCTAATGAAAAACTGTTTTTT
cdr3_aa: CAWSTGSNEKLFF

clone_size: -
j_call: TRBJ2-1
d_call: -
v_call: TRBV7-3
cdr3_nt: TGTGCCAGCAGCCCGAGATCCGGGACATTTGACCGCTACAATGAGCAGTTCTTC
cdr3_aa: CASSPRSGTFDRYNEQFF

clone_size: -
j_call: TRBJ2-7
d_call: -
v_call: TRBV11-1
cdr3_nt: TGTGCCAGCAGTCCCCGTCTCGGGGGGCCCTACGAGCAGTACTTC
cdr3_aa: CASSPRLGGPYEQYF

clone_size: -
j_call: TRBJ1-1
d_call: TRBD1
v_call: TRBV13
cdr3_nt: TGTGCCAGCAGGAAACAGGGGATGAACACTGAAGCTTTCTTT
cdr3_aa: CASRKQGMNTEAFF

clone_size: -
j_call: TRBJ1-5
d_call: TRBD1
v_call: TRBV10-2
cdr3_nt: TGCGCCAGCCACGGACAGGGGGCGTATCAGCCCCAGCATTTT
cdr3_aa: CASHGQGAYQPQHF

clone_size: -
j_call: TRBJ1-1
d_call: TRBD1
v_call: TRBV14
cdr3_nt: TGTGCCAGCAGCCCACAGGGGGCGGCGGTCGGCACTGAAGCTTTCTTT
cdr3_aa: CASSPQGAAVGTEAFF

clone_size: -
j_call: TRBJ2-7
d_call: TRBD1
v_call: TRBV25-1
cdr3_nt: TGTGCCAGCAGTGGGAGACAGGGACCTACCTACGAGCAGTACTTC
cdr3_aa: CASSGRQGPTYEQYF

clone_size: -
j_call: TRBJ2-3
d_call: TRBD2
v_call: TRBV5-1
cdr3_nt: TGCGCCAGCAGCTTACTAGCGGGGGCCACAGATACGCAGTATTTT
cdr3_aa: CASSLLAGATDTQYF

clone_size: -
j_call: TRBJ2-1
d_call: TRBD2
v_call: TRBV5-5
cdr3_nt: TGTGCCAGCAGCTCAATAGCGGGGGCGCACAATGAGCAGTTCTTC
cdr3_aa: CASSSIAGAHNEQFF

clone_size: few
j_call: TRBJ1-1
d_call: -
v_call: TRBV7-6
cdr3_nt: TGTGCCAGCAGCTTATTCGAGAACACTGAAGCTTTCTTT
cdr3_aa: CASSLFENTEAFF

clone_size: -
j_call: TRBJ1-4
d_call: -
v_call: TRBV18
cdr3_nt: TGTGCCAGCTCACCACCTAAGGGGATTAATGAAAAACTGTTTTTT
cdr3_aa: CASSPPKGINEKLFF

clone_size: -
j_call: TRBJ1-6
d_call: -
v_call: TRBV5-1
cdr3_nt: TGCGCCAGCAGCTTGGGGCAGGGTCGAGACTCACCCCTCCACTTT
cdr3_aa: CASSLGQGRDSPLHF

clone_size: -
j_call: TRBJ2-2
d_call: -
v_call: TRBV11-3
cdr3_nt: TGTGCCAGCAGCGTGACTAGGGGGGAGCTGTTTTTT
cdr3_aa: CASSVTRGELFF

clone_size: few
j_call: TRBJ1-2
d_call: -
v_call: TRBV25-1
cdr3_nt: TGTGCCAGCAGTGAAGTGGGGGGCTACACCTTC
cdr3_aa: CASSEVGGYTF

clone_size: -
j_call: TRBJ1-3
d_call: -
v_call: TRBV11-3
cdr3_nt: TGTGCCAGCAGCTCCGTCTGGGACTCTGGAAACACCATATATTTT
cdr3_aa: CASSSVWDSGNTIYF

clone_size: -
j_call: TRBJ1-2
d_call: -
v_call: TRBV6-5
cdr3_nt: TGTGCCAGCAGTTACAACCGCCTCTATGGCTACACCTTC
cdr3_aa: CASSYNRLYGYTF

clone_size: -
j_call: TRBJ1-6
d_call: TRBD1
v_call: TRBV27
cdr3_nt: TGTGCCAGCAGTGAAACAGGGGGCATTTCACCCCTCCACTTT
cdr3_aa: CASSETGGISPLHF

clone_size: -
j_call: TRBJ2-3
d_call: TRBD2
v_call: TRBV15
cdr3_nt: TGTGCCACCAGCGAGGGACTAGCGGGGGCCGACGCGCGCACAGATACGCAGTATTTT
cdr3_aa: CATSEGLAGADARTDTQYF

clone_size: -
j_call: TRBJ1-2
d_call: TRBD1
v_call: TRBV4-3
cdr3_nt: TGCGCCAGCAGCCAAACGGGACAGCCCATCTATGGCTACACCTTC
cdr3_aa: CASSQTGQPIYGYTF

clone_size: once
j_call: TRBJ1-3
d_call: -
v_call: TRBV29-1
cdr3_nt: TGCAGCGCCGAGGGGACGGTCTCTGGAAACACCATATATTTT
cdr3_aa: CSAEGTVSGNTIYF

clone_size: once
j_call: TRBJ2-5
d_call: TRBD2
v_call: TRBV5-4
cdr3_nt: TGTGCCAGCAGCCCGACTAGCGGGGTTCGGGAGACCCAGTACTTC
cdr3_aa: CASSPTSGVRETQYF

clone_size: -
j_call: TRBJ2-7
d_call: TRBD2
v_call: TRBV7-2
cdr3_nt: TGTGCCAGCAGCCGGGACCTAGCGGGGGGGACCGAGCAGTACTTC
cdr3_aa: CASSRDLAGGTEQYF

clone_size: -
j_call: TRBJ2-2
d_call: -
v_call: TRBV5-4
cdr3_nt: TGTGCCAGCAGCCCCAGGGACGGTCGGACCGGGGAGCTGTTTTTT
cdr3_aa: CASSPRDGRTGELFF

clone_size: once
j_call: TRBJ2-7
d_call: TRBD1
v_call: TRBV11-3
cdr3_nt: TGTGCCAGCAGCCACCCGGGACAGGGGTCCTACGAGCAGTACTTC
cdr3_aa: CASSHPGQGSYEQYF

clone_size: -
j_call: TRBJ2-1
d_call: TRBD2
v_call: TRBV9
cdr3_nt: TGTGCCAGCAGCGTAGCTGGGGGACTAGTTCATAATGAGCAGTTCTTC
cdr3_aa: CASSVAGGLVHNEQFF

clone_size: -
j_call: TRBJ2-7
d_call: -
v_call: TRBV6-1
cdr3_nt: TGTGCCAGCAGTCTACAGGGTGGTATCGATCGGCAGTACTTC
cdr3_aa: CASSLQGGIDRQYF

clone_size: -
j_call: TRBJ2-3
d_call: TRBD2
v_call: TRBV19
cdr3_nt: TGTGCCAGTAAGGAGCGGGGGGGCACAGATACGCAGTATTTT
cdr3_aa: CASKERGGTDTQYF

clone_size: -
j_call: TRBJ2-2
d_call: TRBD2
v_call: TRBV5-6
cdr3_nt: TGTGCCAGCAGCCCCTATTTGGGCGGGGGGGCTTTTAGCACCGGGGAGCTGTTTTTT
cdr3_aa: CASSPYLGGGAFSTGELFF

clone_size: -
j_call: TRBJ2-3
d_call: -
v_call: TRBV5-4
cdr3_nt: TGTGCCAGCAGGCCCGGGGGGCTGGATACGCAGTATTTT
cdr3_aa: CASRPGGLDTQYF

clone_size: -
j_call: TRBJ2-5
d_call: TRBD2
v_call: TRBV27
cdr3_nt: TGTGCCAGCAGTTTATCTGGGGCTAGCGGGGCTGAGACCCAGTACTTC
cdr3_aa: CASSLSGASGAETQYF

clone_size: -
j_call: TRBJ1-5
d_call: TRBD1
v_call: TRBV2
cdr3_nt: TGTGCCAGCAGCTTGGACAGGGGGCTCGGTCAGCCCCAGCATTTT
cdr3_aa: CASSLDRGLGQPQHF

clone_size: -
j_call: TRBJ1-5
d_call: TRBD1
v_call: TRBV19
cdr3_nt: TGTGCCAGTAGCGCAACAGGGGGCAATCAGCCCCAGCATTTT
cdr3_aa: CASSATGGNQPQHF

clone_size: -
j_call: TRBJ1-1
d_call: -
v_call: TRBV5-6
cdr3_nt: TGTGCCAGCAGCCCGGACACAAACACTGAAGCTTTCTTT
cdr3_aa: CASSPDTNTEAFF

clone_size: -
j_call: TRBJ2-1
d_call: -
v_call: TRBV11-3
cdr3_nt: TGTGCCAGCAGCTTAGCGGGGGCGTACAATGAGCAGTTCTTC
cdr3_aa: CASSLAGAYNEQFF

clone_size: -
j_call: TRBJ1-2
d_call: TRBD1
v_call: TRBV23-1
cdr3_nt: TGCGCCAGCAGTCAACCCAGGGGACAGGGTGACTATGGCTACACCTTC
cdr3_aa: CASSQPRGQGDYGYTF

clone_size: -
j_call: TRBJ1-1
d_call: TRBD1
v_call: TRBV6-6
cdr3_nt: TGTGCCAGCAGTTTGCAGGGGGAGTGGACTGAAGCTTTCTTT
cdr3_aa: CASSLQGEWTEAFF

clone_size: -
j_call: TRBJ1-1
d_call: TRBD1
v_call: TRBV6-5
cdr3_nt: TGTGCCAGCAGCTTACAGGGGGCCCCTGAAGCTTTCTTT
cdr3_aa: CASSLQGAPEAFF

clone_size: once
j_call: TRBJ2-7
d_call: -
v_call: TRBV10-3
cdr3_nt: TGTGCCATCAGTGAGTCTGGGGGCTACGAGCAGTACTTC
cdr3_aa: CAISESGGYEQYF